This TCR beta chain was identified in a study of identical twins' blood T cells. The study, taken as a whole, reports: Twins shared more top CDR3 clonotypes than unrelated donors did. Out-of-frame TCRbeta clonotypes reportedly had markedly more similar V usage in twins than unrelated donors.

Libraries were made from RNA as TCR cDNA, using a modified protocol. Both ends of each TCR cDNA library bore sample-specific barcodes. TCRdb re-derived calls from the 5' RACE reads in MiXCR, one entry per CDR3 protein. The sample holds 350,000 to 400,000 distinct CDR3 sequences; 28% are singletons and the top ten take around 5.6%. To note about this clonotype: Its specificity is unknown.

V was clipped by 5 bases and J by 7 bases, with 20 bases between them. The CDR3 is 15 residues long. The germline gives CDR1 MNHNY, CDR2 SVGAGI (reference sequence). This chain links TRBV6-6 with TRBJ1-2; a possible D gene is TRBD1 (5 bases). This receptor was obtained from a woman between 18 and 55 years old in good health. Sequenced input: PBMCs. DNA of the CDR3: TGTGCCAGCAGTCCCCTCGGGGGGGGACCCAGTGGCTACACCTTC. Translation: CASSPLGGGPSGYTF.